The sample holds many counts of the clone carrying this TCR beta chain. CDR3 size: 16 residues. Looked up from germline, CDR1 is SGHNT and CDR2 is YYREEE (reference sequence). The junction had 12 bases not matched to a gene; V was cut back by 4 bases and J by 2 bases. The sample comes from a study of control samples from healthy donors and cancer patients. Profiled with immunoSEQ multiplex PCR; TCRdb holds only in-frame clones, not every one. The table lists under 200,000 clones, roughly nine tenths of them singletons. This rearrangement joins TRBV5-4 to TRBJ2-7; the match to TRBD2 covers 7 bases. This clonotype was obtained from a woman in her 30s in good health. The source material was blood. For the CDR3, the DNA is TGTGCCAGCAGCCCCGAGATGGGGAGGGAAACCTACGAGCAGTACTTC. Amino acids: CASSPEMGRETYEQYF.